A selection of T cell receptor beta chains follows, all from one sample in a study of blood T cell repertoires in COVID-19. Repertoires were generated with immunoSEQ multiplex PCR, while TCRdb's copy carries only in-frame clones and drops some. This table holds 100,000 or so clones, approximately 86% found once. Source material: PBMCs or T cells enriched from blood (not recorded which). The receptors were sampled from a woman between 50 and 59 years old who had recovered from COVID-19. CDR3s include the opening cysteine and the closing phenylalanine or tryptophan. A D gene is named only where the DNA matches it firmly. Expanded clones get a size class; other rows say once, few or many, or leave the size out.

DNA	CDR3	D	J	V	size
TGTGCCAGCCCCAGAGGAAAGCGGGAGAGCTACGAGCAGTACTTC	CASPRGKRESYEQYF	TRBD2	TRBJ2-7	TRBV11-2	.
TGTGCCAGCAGTCCTTTAGTAGATACGCAGTATTTT	CASSPLVDTQYF	.	TRBJ2-3	TRBV27	.
TGTGCCAGCAGCGAACTAGCGGGAGAGAACGAGCAGTACTTC	CASSELAGENEQYF	TRBD2	TRBJ2-7	TRBV3-1/TRBV3-2	medium-sized
TGTGCCAGCAGTGCTTTTAGCGGAAACTCCTACAATGAGCAGTTCTTC	CASSAFSGNSYNEQFF	.	TRBJ2-1	TRBV2	.
TGTGCCAGCAGTTCCACAGGTTTGGGGGAAAAACTGTTTTTT	CASSSTGLGEKLFF	.	TRBJ1-4	TRBV28	.
TGTGCCAGTAGAAATCGGGAGGGATGGAATCAGCCCCAGCATTTT	CASRNREGWNQPQHF	.	TRBJ1-5	TRBV19	.
TGTGCCAGTAGTATACTTGGGACAGGGATCCAAGAGACCCAGTACTTC	CASSILGTGIQETQYF	TRBD1	TRBJ2-5	TRBV19	.
TGTGCCAGCAGACTGGACAGGGAAGGTGGAAACACCATATATTTT	CASRLDREGGNTIYF	TRBD1	TRBJ1-3	TRBV5-4	once
TGTGCCAGCAGCTTAATTTTAGGGACAGGGACTAACTATGGCTACACCTTC	CASSLILGTGTNYGYTF	TRBD1	TRBJ1-2	TRBV7-8	.
TGTGCCAGCAGAACAGAAAAACTCTATGGCTACACCTTC	CASRTEKLYGYTF	.	TRBJ1-2	TRBV6-5	.
TGTGCCAGCAGTTATGTCGGGGGGGGCGGTAATGAAAAACTGTTTTTT	CASSYVGGGGNEKLFF	.	TRBJ1-4	TRBV28	.
TGTGCCAGCAGCCGGACAGGGGAGGGCTACACCTTC	CASSRTGEGYTF	TRBD1	TRBJ1-2	TRBV28	.
TGTGCCAGCAGCGTAGATGGGACTAGCACAGATACGCAGTATTTT	CASSVDGTSTDTQYF	.	TRBJ2-3	TRBV9	.
TGTGCCAGCAGCTACACAGATACGCAGTATTTT	CASSYTDTQYF	.	TRBJ2-3	TRBV3-1/TRBV3-2	.
TGTGCCAGCAGCCGGACAGACCAAAACATTCAGTACTTC	CASSRTDQNIQYF	.	TRBJ2-4	TRBV28	.
TGTGCCAGCAGCAATACACGGGAGTACCAAGAGACCCAGTACTTC	CASSNTREYQETQYF	.	TRBJ2-5	TRBV25-1	few
TGTGCCAGCAGCTCCCGCCGTGGGAGCTCCTACAATGAGCAGTTCTTC	CASSSRRGSSYNEQFF	.	TRBJ2-1	TRBV7-3	few
TGTGCCAGCGTGCACCGGGAAATGAACACTGAAGCTTTCTTT	CASVHREMNTEAFF	.	TRBJ1-1	TRBV2	.
TGTGCCAGCACCAGAAGGGACAGGGGGATCTATGGCTACACCTTC	CASTRRDRGIYGYTF	TRBD1	TRBJ1-2	TRBV28	.
TGTGCCAGCAGTCGACAGGGAAGCACAGATACGCAGTATTTT	CASSRQGSTDTQYF	TRBD1	TRBJ2-3	TRBV27	.
TGTGCCAGCAGCGCCGGGGGTTCCCAAGAGACCCAGTACTTC	CASSAGGSQETQYF	.	TRBJ2-5	TRBV5-4	few
TGTGCCAGCAGCTTAACGGGGGGTATTGGTGAAAAACTGTTTTTT	CASSLTGGIGEKLFF	.	TRBJ1-4	TRBV7-9	few
TGTGCCAGCAGCCATAGCAATCAGCCCCAGCATTTT	CASSHSNQPQHF	.	TRBJ1-5	TRBV27	.
TGTGCCAGCTCACCATCCGTCGCAGGGGGTTCGGGTGGCTACACCTTC	CASSPSVAGGSGGYTF	TRBD1	TRBJ1-2	TRBV18	.
TGTGCCAGCAGCAAAGGTCAGGTGGGCAATCAGCCCCAGCATTTT	CASSKGQVGNQPQHF	.	TRBJ1-5	TRBV21-1	.
TGTGCCAGCAGTGTCACCGGGGTGGATTCACCCCTCCACTTT	CASSVTGVDSPLHF	.	TRBJ1-6	TRBV25-1	once
TGTGCCAGCAGTGAGAGGAACACTGAAGCTTTCTTT	CASSERNTEAFF	.	TRBJ1-1	TRBV6-2/TRBV6-3	.
TGTGCCAGCAGCCACCTCTCAGGGATGGATGGCTACACCTTC	CASSHLSGMDGYTF	.	TRBJ1-2	TRBV14	.
TGTGCCATCAGTGAGTCCGATCAGCCCCAGCATTTT	CAISESDQPQHF	.	TRBJ1-5	TRBV10-3	.